This T cell receptor beta chain was sequenced for a study of glioma-infiltrating T cells. The wider study: WHO grade II oligodendrogliomas or astrocytomas, plus non-recurrent WHO grade IV glioblastomas, were sampled.

TCR alpha and beta CDR3 regions were amplified from RNA using iRepertoire nested multiplex PCR. MiXCR was run by TCRdb on the multiplex PCR reads, yielding one entry per CDR3 protein. Of 400,000 or so distinct CDR3 sequences listed, 41% are singletons. Germline-derived CDR1 and CDR2 are LNHNV and YYDKDF (reference sequence). The CDR3 spans 15 residues. V dropped 0 bases and J dropped 3 bases, with 9 bases sitting between them. A word on this clonotype: No conserved phenylalanine or tryptophan ends this CDR3, so it is likely a read error.

This TCR came from a human donor with low-grade glioma or glioblastoma, undergoing nonglioma brain surgery, or in good health (not recorded which). The rearrangement joins TRBV15 to TRBJ1-5, with a possible D match to TRBD1 (5 bases). The sequenced sample was glioma tissue, nonneoplastic brain tissue, or PBMCs (not recorded which). CDR3: CATSRDGGANQPQHL. For the CDR3, the DNA is TGTGCCACCAGCAGAGATGGGGGAGCCAATCAGCCCCAGCATCTT.